The TCR beta chain under discussion was sequenced for a study of blood T cells in healthy people across ages (dated by TCRdb to the mid-2010s). Background on the whole study: In model experiments, roughly one uniquely barcoded TCR beta cDNA molecule per two T cells was captured by template switching. Age-related changes in TCR beta repertoire diversity were measured in the study by deep sequencing normalized with unique cDNA molecular identifiers. The donors were split into four age groups: young (average 16 years), middle-aged (roughly 40), aged (roughly 65) and long-lived (more than 80). To avoid experimental bias, donors of different ages were spread randomly across the sequencing lanes. For two donors (one aged 18 to 29 and one aged 80 or older), the study analyzed two additional independent replicas of 1 million unique cDNA reads from the same blood draw. The paper as a whole reports these results and caveats: Donor CMV infection status was unknown, potentially confounding age-related changes in expanded clonotypes. Compared with the aged group, more naive CD4+ T cells, fewer expanded clones and increased TCR diversity were shown by the long-lived group, suggesting age selection. Observed TCR beta diversity per million T cells fell roughly linearly with age, and a significant reduction was already apparent by age around 40. Conclusive comparison of naive and antigen-experienced compartments was prevented by the profiling of bulk unsorted PBMCs. There was a strong correlation between observed TCR beta diversity and the percentage of naive T cells measured by flow cytometry. Total diversity estimates from one million sequenced T cells were considered lower bounds and underestimates.

For this clonotype: Its specific antigen is unknown. Base qualities are not recorded, but no much larger clone differs from it by a single base.

The donors were roughly 40 Caucasian individuals from Russia, aged roughly 6 to 100 years, who were systemically healthy. Each donor gave about 9.7 milliliters of peripheral blood, drawn into EDTA-treated Vacutainer tubes. Ficoll-Paque density-gradient centrifugation was used to isolate PBMCs, with at least 6 million per sample. Total RNA was extracted from PBMCs with Trizol reagent, with at least 5 micrograms obtained per sample. The percentages of naive CD45RAhigh/CD27high T cells were determined by flow cytometry on a PBMC aliquot from every donor. The junction shows trimming of 3 bases on V and 0 bases on J, and the gene matches do not reach 5 bases of it. The CDR3, cysteine through phenylalanine, is 16 amino acids long. Only the CDR3 portion is preserved as DNA: 48 bases, with reading frame beginning at the first base. Sequences MDHEN (CDR1) and SYDVKM (CDR2) are obtained from the germline V gene.

Libraries were made using 5' RACE. Sequencing took place on an Illumina HiSeq 2500. A second 7 to 11 cycle PCR used a sample-barcoded 5' primer and a J-beta primer mix. A unique molecular identifier was introduced onto each TCR beta cDNA molecule by a template-switch 5' adaptor carrying 12 random nucleotides. Each sample yielded at least 2.5 million CDR3-containing paired-end reads. First-strand cDNA synthesis was performed from all RNA using the Mint cDNA synthesis kit, with priming by a TRBC-specific oligonucleotide. After uracil-DNA glycosylase treatment, a first 18-cycle PCR used universal primers M1SS and BC2_uni_R on all cDNA. As for the authors' bioinformatics: Normalization of each sample was performed by random selection of 1 million high-quality reads, each carrying a distinct molecular identifier. Instead of being binned into consensus sequences, reads that shared molecular identifiers were thrown out. CDR3 identification, clonotype clustering and error correction used MiTCR with a Q25 quality threshold and the strictest error-elimination algorithm. Lower-bound total TCR beta diversity was estimated with a nonparametric unseen species model using Euler transformation. The raw public data were reprocessed by TCRdb itself: fastp quality trimming at Q25, MiXCR clonotype calling, in-frame beta chains only. A single entry per CDR3 protein holds the most common genes and DNA from its merged rows. For this entry, the V and J calls and clone size follow TCRdb and not the study's own pipeline. In this sample the table shows some 1.4 million distinct CDR3 sequences, 35% to 45% of which occur a single time. The ten largest make up roughly 8.2% of the sample.

The sample comprised blood. The sequence was obtained from a woman between 18 and 29 years old in good health. This chain is built from TRBV28 and TRBJ1-1; 9 middle bases align to TRBD1. The DNA is TGTGCCAGCAGTTTTCCCGGGACAGGGTTGAACACTGAAGCTTTCTTT. Translation gives CASSFPGTGLNTEAFF.